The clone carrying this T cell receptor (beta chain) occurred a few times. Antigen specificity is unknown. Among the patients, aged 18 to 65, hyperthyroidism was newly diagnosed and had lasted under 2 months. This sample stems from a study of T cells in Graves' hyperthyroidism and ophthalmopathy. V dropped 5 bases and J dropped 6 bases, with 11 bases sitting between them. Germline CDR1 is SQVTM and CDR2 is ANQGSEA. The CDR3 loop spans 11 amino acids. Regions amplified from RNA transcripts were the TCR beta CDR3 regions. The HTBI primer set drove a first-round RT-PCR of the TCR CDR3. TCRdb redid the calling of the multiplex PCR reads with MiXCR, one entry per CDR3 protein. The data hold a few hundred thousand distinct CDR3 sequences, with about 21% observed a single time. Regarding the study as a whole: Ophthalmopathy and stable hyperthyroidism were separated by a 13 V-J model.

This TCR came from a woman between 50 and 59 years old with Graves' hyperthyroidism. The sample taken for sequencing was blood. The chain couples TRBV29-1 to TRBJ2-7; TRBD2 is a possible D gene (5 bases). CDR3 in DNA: TGCAGCGTTACCTCGGGAACCGAGCAGTACTTC. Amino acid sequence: CSVTSGTEQYF.